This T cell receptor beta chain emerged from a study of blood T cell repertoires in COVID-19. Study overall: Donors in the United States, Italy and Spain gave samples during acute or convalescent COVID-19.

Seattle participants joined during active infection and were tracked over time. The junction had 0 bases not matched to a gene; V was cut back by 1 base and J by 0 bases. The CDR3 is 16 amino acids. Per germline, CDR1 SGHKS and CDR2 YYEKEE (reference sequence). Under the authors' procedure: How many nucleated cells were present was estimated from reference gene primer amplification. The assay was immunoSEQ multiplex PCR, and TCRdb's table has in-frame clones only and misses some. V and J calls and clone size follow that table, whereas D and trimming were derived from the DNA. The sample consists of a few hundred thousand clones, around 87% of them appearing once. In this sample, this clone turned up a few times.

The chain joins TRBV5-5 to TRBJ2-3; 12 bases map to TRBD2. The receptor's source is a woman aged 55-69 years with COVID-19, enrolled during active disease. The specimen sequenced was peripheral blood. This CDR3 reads CASSLLAGGSTDTQYF. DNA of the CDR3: TGTGCCAGCAGCTTGCTAGCGGGGGGGAGCACAGATACGCAGTATTTT.